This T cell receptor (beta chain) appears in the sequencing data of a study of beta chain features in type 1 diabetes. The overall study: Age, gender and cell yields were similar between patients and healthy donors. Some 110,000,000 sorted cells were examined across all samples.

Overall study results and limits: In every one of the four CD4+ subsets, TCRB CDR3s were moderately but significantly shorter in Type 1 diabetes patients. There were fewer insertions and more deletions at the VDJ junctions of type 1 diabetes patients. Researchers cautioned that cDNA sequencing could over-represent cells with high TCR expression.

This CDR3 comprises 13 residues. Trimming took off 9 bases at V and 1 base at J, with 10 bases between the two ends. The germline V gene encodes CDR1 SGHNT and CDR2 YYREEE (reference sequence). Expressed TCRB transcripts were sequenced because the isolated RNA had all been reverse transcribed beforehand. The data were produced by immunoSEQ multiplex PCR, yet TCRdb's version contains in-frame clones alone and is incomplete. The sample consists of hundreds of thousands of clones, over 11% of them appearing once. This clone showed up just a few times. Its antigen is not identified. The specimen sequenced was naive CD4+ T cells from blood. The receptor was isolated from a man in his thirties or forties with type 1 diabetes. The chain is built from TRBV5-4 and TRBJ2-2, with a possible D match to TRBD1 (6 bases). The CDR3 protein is CATTGQNTGELFF. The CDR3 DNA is TGTGCCACCACGGGACAGAACACCGGGGAGCTGTTTTTT.